This T cell receptor (beta chain) was sequenced for a study of long-term antiretroviral therapy in people with HIV. Findings and caveats of the study: Even long-term ART left TRB diversity below transplant donor controls, despite gains.

CDR1 and CDR2 (germline): SGHRS, YFSETQ. The CDR3 consists of 15 residues. Deletions cut 4 bases from V and 1 base from J, with 14 bases between. The libraries were made with immunoSEQ v3.0 at survey level. Generated by immunoSEQ multiplex PCR, the TCRdb table keeps only in-frame clones and is missing some. The profile shows 20,000 to 25,000 clones, about 80% of them singletons. About this clone: Its antigen is still unknown.

The sequences come from unsorted PBMCs, collected 1.1 years before starting antiretroviral therapy. The chain couples TRBV5-1 to TRBJ1-1, with D hard to call. This TCR came from a woman aged 40 to 49 with HIV. CDR3 DNA sequence: TGCGCCAGCAGCCCCCTGCCAGGCGAGAACACTGAAGCTTTCTTT. It encodes CASSPLPGENTEAFF.